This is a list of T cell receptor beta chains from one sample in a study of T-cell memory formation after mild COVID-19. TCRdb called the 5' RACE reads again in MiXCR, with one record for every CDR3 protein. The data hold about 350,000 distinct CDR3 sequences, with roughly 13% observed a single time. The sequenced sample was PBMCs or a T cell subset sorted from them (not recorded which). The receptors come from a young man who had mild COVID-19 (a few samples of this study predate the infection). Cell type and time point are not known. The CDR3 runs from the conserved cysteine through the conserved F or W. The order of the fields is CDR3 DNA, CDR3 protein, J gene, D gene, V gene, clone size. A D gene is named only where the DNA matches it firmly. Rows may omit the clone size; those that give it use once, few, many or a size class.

TGTGCCAGCAGCCCCCGGTACAGGGGGTCCACCGGGGAGCTGTTTTTT	CASSPRYRGSTGELFF	TRBJ2-2	TRBD1	TRBV7-6	-
TGTGCCAGTGGCTATTGGAACTATGGCTACACCTTC	CASGYWNYGYTF	TRBJ1-2	-	TRBV27	-
TGCAGTGCTAGTGCTAGCGGGGGGGCTGTCGGACTAACCACAGATACGCAGTATTTT	CSASASGGAVGLTTDTQYF	TRBJ2-3	TRBD2	TRBV20-1	few
TGTGCCAGCAGCTTTGTCAGCTACAATGAGCAGTTCTTC	CASSFVSYNEQFF	TRBJ2-1	-	TRBV5-4	-
TGTGCCAGCAGTTTGGGGGCAAGACCAGGGTATTTT	CASSLGARPGYF	TRBJ2-3	-	TRBV12-3/TRBV12-4	few
TGTGCCATCAGTGAGCCGGGAGAGGGTATCTATGAGCAGTTCTTC	CAISEPGEGIYEQFF	TRBJ2-1	-	TRBV10-3	-
TGTGCCAGCAGAACAGGGTTCGGGACTGAAGCTTTCTTT	CASRTGFGTEAFF	TRBJ1-1	-	TRBV12-3/TRBV12-4	-
TGTGCCAGCAGTAGCGGACAGGGCTCTAGCAATCAGCCCCAGCATTTT	CASSSGQGSSNQPQHF	TRBJ1-5	TRBD1	TRBV6-6	few
TGTGCCAGCAGTCCTGGACATTACACAGATACGCAGTATTTT	CASSPGHYTDTQYF	TRBJ2-3	-	TRBV7-2	few
TGTGCCAGCAGAGCTGGGACTAGCGGGGGCCGGGGGTTCGGGACCCAGTACTTC	CASRAGTSGGRGFGTQYF	TRBJ2-5	TRBD2	TRBV6-1	few
TGTGCCAGCAGCCCTGGGGACAGATTAGCCAAAAACATTCAGTACTTC	CASSPGDRLAKNIQYF	TRBJ2-4	-	TRBV21-1	-
TGTGCCAGCAGTGCGGGACAGGGGCGTTACAATGAGCAGTTCTTC	CASSAGQGRYNEQFF	TRBJ2-1	TRBD1	TRBV12-3/TRBV12-4	-
TGCGCCAGCAGCCAAGTCGGTCTTTCTAGCGGGGAGATCAATGAGCAGTTCTTC	CASSQVGLSSGEINEQFF	TRBJ2-1	TRBD2	TRBV4-1	few
TGTGCCAGCTCACCGCAGGGAATGAGCGAGCAGTACTTC	CASSPQGMSEQYF	TRBJ2-7	-	TRBV18	-
TGTGCCAGCAGTTACTCGGAGACGGCTGACACTGAAGCTTTCTTT	CASSYSETADTEAFF	TRBJ1-1	-	TRBV6-5	-
TGTGCCAGCAGATCCCAGGCCGGACTAGCGGGGGAAGAGACCCAGTACTTC	CASRSQAGLAGEETQYF	TRBJ2-5	TRBD2	TRBV28	few
TGTGCCAGCAGCTTGGGACAGGGGCGCACAGATACGCAGTATTTT	CASSLGQGRTDTQYF	TRBJ2-3	TRBD1	TRBV7-2	many
TGCAGCGTCGACGCCGGGACAGGGGGCGGACCGGAAGCTTTCTTT	CSVDAGTGGGPEAFF	TRBJ1-1	TRBD1	TRBV29-1	-
TGTGCCAGCAGCCCCCTGGCTAGCGGGACCTACGAGCAGTACTTC	CASSPLASGTYEQYF	TRBJ2-7	TRBD2	TRBV7-2	-
TGTGCCAGCAGCGTAGGATTGGGCGGCGGGCCCCAGCATTTT	CASSVGLGGGPQHF	TRBJ1-5	-	TRBV9	few
TGCAGCATTGGACAGGGTCCAGATACGCAGTATTTT	CSIGQGPDTQYF	TRBJ2-3	TRBD1	TRBV29-1	-
TGCGCCAGCAGCTTGGCGGCCGCTAGCACAGATACGCAGTATTTT	CASSLAAASTDTQYF	TRBJ2-3	-	TRBV5-1	few
TGTGCCAGCAGCCACAGGGGAACTGAAGCTTTCTTT	CASSHRGTEAFF	TRBJ1-1	TRBD1	TRBV7-9	many
TGCGCCAGCAGCCACCAGGACAGCCCCTACTATGGCTACACCTTC	CASSHQDSPYYGYTF	TRBJ1-2	-	TRBV4-1	many
TGCGCCAGCAGCCAAGAGCGGGGGCTTAGGGATACGCAGTATTTT	CASSQERGLRDTQYF	TRBJ2-3	-	TRBV4-1	many
TGTGCCAGCAGAGACCGGGGCGGGGGGTTGGATGAGCAGTTCTTC	CASRDRGGGLDEQFF	TRBJ2-1	TRBD2	TRBV12-3/TRBV12-4	-
TGCGCCAGCAGCTTGGCAGCGGACAGCTACAATGAGCAGTTCTTC	CASSLAADSYNEQFF	TRBJ2-1	-	TRBV5-1	few
TGCAGTGCTAGTTTCGGCTACACCTTC	CSASFGYTF	TRBJ1-2	-	TRBV20-1	few
TGCAGCGTAGCGACAGGGTCCGAAATCGGGGAGACCCAGTACTTC	CSVATGSEIGETQYF	TRBJ2-5	TRBD1	TRBV29-1	few
TGTGCCAGCAGTGCTAGCGGGTCCGGGGAGCTGTTTTTT	CASSASGSGELFF	TRBJ2-2	TRBD2	TRBV28	-
TGTGCCAGCAGATTACAGGAGAACACTGAAGCTTTCTTT	CASRLQENTEAFF	TRBJ1-1	-	TRBV5-6	-
TGTGCCATCAGTGAAATTGTGGGGAGCGCTGAAGCTTTCTTT	CAISEIVGSAEAFF	TRBJ1-1	-	TRBV10-3	-
TGCGCCAGCAGCACCTTTTGGGCTGACATTATCCTCGGAGATACGCAGTATTTT	CASSTFWADIILGDTQYF	TRBJ2-3	-	TRBV5-1	-
TGTGCCAGCGCCGGGACAGAATCCTACGAGCAGTACTTC	CASAGTESYEQYF	TRBJ2-7	TRBD1	TRBV10-3	few
TGCGCCAGCAGCTCTGGGACAGGGGGCAGCACAGATACGCAGTATTTT	CASSSGTGGSTDTQYF	TRBJ2-3	TRBD1	TRBV5-1	few
TGTGCCAGCAGCCAAGGATCTGGTTATACCGGGGAGCTGTTTTTT	CASSQGSGYTGELFF	TRBJ2-2	-	TRBV3-1	-
TGTGCCAGCAGCAAAGACGGGGGGAAGACTGAAGCTTTCTTT	CASSKDGGKTEAFF	TRBJ1-1	-	TRBV7-2	many
TGTGCCAGCAGCCCATCAGGGTTTCTGTTCTTC	CASSPSGFLFF	TRBJ2-1	-	TRBV14	few
TGCGCCAGCAGCATAGACGGTAATCAACCCCAGCATTTT	CASSIDGNQPQHF	TRBJ1-5	-	TRBV5-1	-
TGCGCCAGCACCTTCCTCGGGACAGGGATCTACAATGAGCAGTTCTTC	CASTFLGTGIYNEQFF	TRBJ2-1	TRBD1	TRBV5-1	few
TGTGCCAGCAGCGTACTCGGGGAGATTGCAGATACGCAGTATTTT	CASSVLGEIADTQYF	TRBJ2-3	-	TRBV7-9	once
TGCGCCAGCAGCCAAGCTCGTAGCGGGGTATACAATGAGCAGTTCTTC	CASSQARSGVYNEQFF	TRBJ2-1	TRBD2	TRBV4-1	-
TGTGCCAGCAGCAGACTCGGACAGTCCCAACGGGAGCAGTACTTC	CASSRLGQSQREQYF	TRBJ2-7	-	TRBV5-6	many
TGTGCCAGCACCTTACCCGTGGCAGGGGGGGGCTACACCTTC	CASTLPVAGGGYTF	TRBJ1-2	TRBD1	TRBV7-9	-
TGTGCCAGCAGTTTCATCGGGGATCAGCCCCAGCATTTT	CASSFIGDQPQHF	TRBJ1-5	-	TRBV6-5	few